A single T cell receptor beta chain is shown here with its context. The sample comes from a study of human T cells and chemical hapten exposure. Whole-study context: Patch tests containing 0.01% DPC, applied to the upper back, were read at 6 days.

Time point indicated: patch test 2, 6 weeks after DPC sensitization. Treatment specified: therapeutic diphenylcyclopropenone sensitization with weekly scalp DPC. TCRdb passed the RACE reads through MiXCR, listing each CDR3 protein once. The repertoire consists of 89,000 or so distinct CDR3 sequences, with less than 8.5% occurring once and the leading ten covering 1% to 1.5%. The receptor was derived from a woman aged 25 to 39 with alopecia areata. Some clones in this sample may be carry-over from other donors' samples. The specimen comprised whole blood, sampled in connection with sensitization to the hapten diphenylcyclopropenone (DPC).

The CDR3 sequence: CASSLRGTDGYTF. CDR3 DNA sequence: TGTGCCAGCAGCTTAAGGGGTACTGATGGCTACACCTTC. This rearrangement joins TRBV5-4 to TRBJ1-2, with D maybe TRBD1 (5 bases). The CDR3 extends over 13 amino acids. Trimming pared 2 bases from V and 6 bases from J, leaving 11 bases between. CDR1 and CDR2 (germline): SGHNT, YYREEE (reference sequence). The full variable domain, in which reference TRBV5-4 and TRBJ1-2 provide the parts outside the CDR3, is ETGVTQSPTHLIKTRGQQVTLRCSSQSGHNTVSWYQQALGQGPQFIFQYYREEENGRGNFPPRFSGLQFPNYSSELNVNALELDDSALYLCASSLRGTDGYTFGSGTRLTVV.